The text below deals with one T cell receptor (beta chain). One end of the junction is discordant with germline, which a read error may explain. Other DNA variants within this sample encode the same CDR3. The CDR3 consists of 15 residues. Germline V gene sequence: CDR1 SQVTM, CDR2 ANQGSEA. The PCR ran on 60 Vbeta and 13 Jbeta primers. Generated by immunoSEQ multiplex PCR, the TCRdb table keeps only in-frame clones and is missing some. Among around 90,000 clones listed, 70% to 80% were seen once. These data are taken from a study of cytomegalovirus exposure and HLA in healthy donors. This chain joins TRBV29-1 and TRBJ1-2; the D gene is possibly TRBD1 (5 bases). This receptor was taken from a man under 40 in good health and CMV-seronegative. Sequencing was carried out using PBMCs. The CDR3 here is CSVGGNSGTNYGYTF. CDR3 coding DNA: TGCAGCGTTGGGGGGAATAGCGGCACTAACTATGGCTATACCTTC. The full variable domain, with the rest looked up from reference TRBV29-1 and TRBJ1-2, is SAVISQKPSRDICQRGTSLTIQCQVDSQVTMMFWYRQQPGQSLTLIATANQGSEATYESGFVIDKFPISRPNLTFSTLTVSNMSPEDSSIYLCSVGGNSGTNYGYTFGSGTRLTVV.